The 5 T cell receptor beta chains reported below all come from one sample, sequenced in a study of breast tumors, draining lymph nodes, adjacent tissues. TCRdb independently ran MiXCR on the multiplex PCR reads; one entry per CDR3 protein. The sample consists of 60,000 to 70,000 distinct CDR3 sequences, around 60% of them appearing once. Sequencing input: breast tumor tissue. All receptors come from a female donor with breast cancer. Some clones in this sample may be carry-over from other donors' samples.

V is TRBV7-2 and J is TRBJ1-5; D gene ambiguous. The CDR3 extends over 13 amino acids. CDR1 is SGHTA, CDR2 FQGNSA, per germline. Deletions cut 2 bases from V and 5 bases from J, with 7 bases between. CDR3 region: CASSLRVHQPQHF. The CDR3 region has the DNA TGTGCCAGCAGCTTAAGGGTACATCAGCCCCAGCATTTT. The entire variable domain, with the rest obtained from reference TRBV7-2 and TRBJ1-5, is as follows: GAGVSQSPSNKVTEKGKDVELRCDPISGHTALYWYRQSLGQGLEFLIYFQGNSAPDKSGLPSDRFSAERTGGSVSTLTIQRTQQEDSAVYLCASSLRVHQPQHFGDGTRLSIL.

This clonotype was observed many times. The chain carries TRBV7-9 and TRBJ2-1, with 11 bases lining up with TRBD2. The CDR3 is 16 amino acids. CDR1 and CDR2 (germline): SEHNR, FQNEAQ (reference sequence). The J segment lost 6 bases and the V segment lost 1 base, leaving 5 bases of the junction unmatched. CDR3 sequence (DNA): TGTGCCAGCAGCTTAGGTGGTAGCGGGAGGGCCAATGAGCAGTTCTTC. Its protein product is CASSLGGSGRANEQFF.

In this sample, this clonotype turned up many times. This chain connects TRBV7-9 to TRBJ2-2; the D gene is possibly TRBD2 (7 bases). CDR3 length: 15 amino acids. The V end lost 0 bases, the J end lost 5 bases, and 10 bases lay between the germline ends. CDR1 and CDR2 (germline): SEHNR, FQNEAQ (reference sequence). The CDR3 nucleotides read TGTGCCAGCAGCTTAGCGGGAGGGGGAACCGGGGAGCTGTTTTTT. Amino acids: CASSLAGGGTGELFF.

V usage is TRBV7-8 and J usage is TRBJ1-6; 8 nucleotides align to TRBD1. Germline CDR1 is SGHVS and CDR2 is FQNEAQ. V lost 5 bases, J lost 3 bases, and 6 bases stayed unmatched. This CDR3 region has 16 residues. The CDR3 coding sequence is TGTGCCAGCAGCCCCAGAGGACAGGGCTATAATTCACCCCTCCACTTT. It codes for CASSPRGQGYNSPLHF.

This clonotype was picked up a small number of times. The chain carries TRBV27 and TRBJ2-1; D is perhaps TRBD2 (6 bases). Germline V gene data show CDR1 as MNHEY and CDR2 as SMNVEV (reference sequence). Trimming shortened V by 5 bases and J by 5 bases, and 10 bases separated the two germline ends. The length of the CDR3 is 13 residues. This chain's CDR3 is CASSGGNDNEQFF. CDR3 in DNA: TGTGCCAGCAGTGGGGGGAACGACAATGAGCAGTTCTTC.